The sequence of this T cell receptor (beta chain) was determined in a study of control samples from healthy donors and cancer patients. Assay: immunoSEQ multiplex PCR; the TCRdb copy retains only in-frame clones and omits some. The top ten hold roughly 4% of the sample, which has some 120,000 clones, just under 95% seen once. The CDR3 totals 16 residues. J gave up 2 bases and V 0 bases, and 3 bases lay outside the gene matches. The germline CDR1 and CDR2 sequences are SGHTA and FQGNSA. Material for sequencing was blood. This sequence originates from a young man in good health. This sequence joins TRBV7-2 and TRBJ2-1; 8 positions match TRBD2. This CDR3 is CASSLALAGTYNEQFF. The CDR3, as DNA: TGTGCCAGCAGCTTAGCCTTAGCGGGGACCTACAATGAGCAGTTCTTC.